Below are 10 T cell receptor beta chains sequenced from a single sample in a study of blood T cell repertoires in COVID-19. Clones were sequenced by immunoSEQ multiplex PCR, and TCRdb holds only the in-frame ones, with some missing. This sample yields 45,000 to 55,000 clones, of which 86% are seen a single time; 20% to 25% belongs to the top ten. Sequenced sample: peripheral blood. The receptor set was obtained from an elderly woman with acute or convalescent COVID-19.

This clone was observed a single time. The chain carries TRBV6-9 and TRBJ2-5, with 10 bases matching TRBD2. CDR1 and CDR2 from the germline V gene are MNHGY and SVAAGI. The CDR3 runs to 16 residues. Trimming cost V 6 bases and J 0 bases; bases outside gene matches: 7. This CDR3 is CASSSGRAEYQETQYF. Here the CDR3 DNA reads TGTGCCAGCAGCAGCGGGAGGGCCGAGTACCAAGAGACCCAGTACTTC.

The chain carries TRBV19 and TRBJ1-2, with a weak D call TRBD1 (5 bases). V lost 0 bases and J lost 2, with 10 bases in between. Germline-derived CDR1 and CDR2 are LNHDA and SQIVND (reference sequence). The length of the CDR3 is 15 residues. The CDR3 spells CASSIDRAGNYGYTF. DNA for the CDR3: TGTGCCAGTAGTATAGATCGGGCAGGGAACTATGGCTACACCTTC.

In its sample, this clone was seen a few times. The chain uses TRBV24-1 and TRBJ2-5, with TRBD1 identical over 8 bases. From germline, CDR1 is KGHDR and CDR2 SFDVKD. The CDR3 has 15 amino acids. J was trimmed by 5 bases and V by 6 bases; bases with no gene match: 10. The CDR3 DNA sequence: TGTGCCACCAGTCGAGGGCAGGGGGCGGGGGAGACCCAGTACTTC. It specifies CATSRGQGAGETQYF.

The chain uses TRBV4-2 and TRBJ1-5; D unclear. The CDR3 loop spans 13 amino acids. CDR1 is LGHNA and CDR2 is YNFKEQ in the germline V gene. V lost 0 bases and J 5 bases, leaving 5 bases between the germline ends. The DNA of the CDR3 is TGTGCCAGCAGCCAAGACTCGGATCAGCCCCAGCATTTT. Its protein is CASSQDSDQPQHF.

This chain links TRBV7-9 with TRBJ2-2; a possible D gene is TRBD1 (7 bases). V lost 5 bases, J lost 5 bases, and 18 bases lay in between. CDR1 SEHNR and CDR2 FQNEAQ come from the germline V gene (reference sequence). The CDR3 covers 16 residues. The CDR3 protein is CASSPRTGDWTGELFF. DNA of the CDR3: TGTGCCAGCAGCCCCAGAACAGGGGACTGGACCGGGGAGCTGTTTTTT.

The chain links TRBV7-9 to TRBJ2-1, with 9 nucleotides matching TRBD1. Per the germline V gene, CDR1 is SEHNR and CDR2 is FQNEAQ (reference sequence). V was pared by 4 bases and J by 4 bases, with 2 bases of the junction left unmatched. The CDR3 is 14 amino acids. CDR3 in DNA: TGTGCCAGCAGCTCCGGACAGGGGTACAATGAGCAGTTCTTC. Translating gives CASSSGQGYNEQFF.

V gene TRBV6-9 combines with J gene TRBJ1-6; 8 bases agree with TRBD1. This CDR3 has 15 residues. Looked up from germline, CDR1 is MNHGY and CDR2 is SVAAGI. V dropped 4 bases and J dropped 7; count of bases not matched to a gene: 6. CDR3 residues: CASSSYRGANSPLHF. The CDR3 coding sequence is TGTGCCAGCAGTTCCTACAGGGGGGCCAATTCACCCCTCCACTTT.

The rearrangement uses TRBV4-2 and TRBJ2-5; TRBD2 matches at 7 bases. V shed 1 base, J shed 5 bases, and the junction held 7 bases outside the gene matches. The CDR3 spans 15 residues. Germline CDR1 is LGHNA and CDR2 is YNFKEQ. In nucleotides, the CDR3 is TGTGCCAGCAGCCAAGCCGCTAGCGGAAGGGAGACCCAGTACTTC. It yields the protein CASSQAASGRETQYF.

The chain couples TRBV5-6 to TRBJ2-2; D call uncertain. The CDR3 length is 15 residues. Per germline, CDR1 SGHDT and CDR2 YYEEEE. Trimming removed 2 bases at V and 6 bases at J, with 14 bases between. The CDR3 loop is CASSFFKVEPGELFF. Here the CDR3 DNA reads TGTGCCAGCAGCTTTTTTAAGGTGGAGCCCGGGGAGCTGTTTTTT.

The chain carries TRBV20-1 and TRBJ2-3, with D possibly TRBD2 on 6 matching bases. V gave up 3 bases and J gave up 5 bases, with 15 bases separating them. The CDR3 covers 14 residues. Per germline, CDR1 DFQATT and CDR2 SNEGSKA (reference sequence). The CDR3 is CSASLAEEEDTQYF. The CDR3 DNA follows: TGCAGTGCTAGTTTAGCGGAGGAGGAAGATACGCAGTATTTT.